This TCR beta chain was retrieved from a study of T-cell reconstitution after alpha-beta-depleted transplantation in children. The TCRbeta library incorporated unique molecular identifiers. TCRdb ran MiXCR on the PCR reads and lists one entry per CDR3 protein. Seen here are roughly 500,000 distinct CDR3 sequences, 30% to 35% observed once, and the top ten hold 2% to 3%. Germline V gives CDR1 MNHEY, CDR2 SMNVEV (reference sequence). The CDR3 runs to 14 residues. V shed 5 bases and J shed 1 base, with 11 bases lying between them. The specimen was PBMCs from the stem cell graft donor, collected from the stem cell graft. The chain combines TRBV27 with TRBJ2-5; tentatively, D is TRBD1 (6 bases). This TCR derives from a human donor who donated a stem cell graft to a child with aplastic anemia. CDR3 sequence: CASSQTGSQETQYF. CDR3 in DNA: TGTGCCAGCAGTCAGACAGGTTCCCAAGAGACCCAGTACTTC.